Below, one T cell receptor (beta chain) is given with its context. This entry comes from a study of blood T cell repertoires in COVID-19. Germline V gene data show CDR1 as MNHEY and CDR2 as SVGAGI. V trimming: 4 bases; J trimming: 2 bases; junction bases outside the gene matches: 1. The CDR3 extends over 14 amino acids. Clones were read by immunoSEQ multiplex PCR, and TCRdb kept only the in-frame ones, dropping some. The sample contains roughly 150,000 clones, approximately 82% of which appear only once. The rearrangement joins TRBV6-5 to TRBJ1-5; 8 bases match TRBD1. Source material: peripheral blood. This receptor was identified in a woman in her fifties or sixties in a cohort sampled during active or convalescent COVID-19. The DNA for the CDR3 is TGTGCCAGCAGTTCAGGGGGCGGCAATCAGCCCCAGCATTTT. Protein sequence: CASSSGGGNQPQHF.